Listed below are T cell receptor beta chains from one sample, sequenced in a study of cytomegalovirus exposure and HLA in healthy donors. Repertoires were generated with immunoSEQ multiplex PCR, while TCRdb's copy carries only in-frame clones and drops some. The sample carries a few hundred thousand clones, around 66% recorded once. The specimen sequenced was PBMCs. The source is a female donor in good health and CMV-seronegative. Both conserved end residues are part of each CDR3. The D gene is left open where the match is weak. Where a row states a size, it is once, few, many or the class of an expanded clone; other rows omit it.

V gene: TRBV11-2
D gene: .
J gene: TRBJ2-7
clone size: .
CDR3 DNA: TGTGCCAGCAGCCCCGGGACTTCCAACTACGAGCAGTACTTC
CDR3 protein: CASSPGTSNYEQYF

V gene: TRBV19
D gene: .
J gene: TRBJ1-1
clone size: few
CDR3 DNA: TGTGCCAGTAGTATCGGACAAACGTGGACTGAAGCTTTCTTT
CDR3 protein: CASSIGQTWTEAFF

V gene: TRBV7-9
D gene: TRBD2
J gene: TRBJ2-4
clone size: .
CDR3 DNA: TGTGCCAGCAGCCAAAGCGGGACGGAGTACTTC
CDR3 protein: CASSQSGTEYF

V gene: TRBV5-4
D gene: .
J gene: TRBJ2-7
clone size: .
CDR3 DNA: TGTGCCAGCAGCTCAAACTACGAGCAGTACTTC
CDR3 protein: CASSSNYEQYF

V gene: TRBV7-9
D gene: .
J gene: TRBJ2-7
clone size: few
CDR3 DNA: TGTGCCAGCAGCCCTAGAGCCGGGGAAGTCGACGAGCAGTACTTC
CDR3 protein: CASSPRAGEVDEQYF

V gene: TRBV7-8
D gene: .
J gene: TRBJ2-7
clone size: .
CDR3 DNA: TGTGCCAGCAGCCTCCAGGGCTACGAGCAGTACTTC
CDR3 protein: CASSLQGYEQYF

V gene: TRBV10-3
D gene: .
J gene: TRBJ2-1
clone size: .
CDR3 DNA: TGTGCCATCAGCCTAGGGGAGCGGAGGGACAATGAGCAGTTCTTC
CDR3 protein: CAISLGERRDNEQFF

V gene: TRBV27
D gene: .
J gene: TRBJ2-7
clone size: .
CDR3 DNA: TGTGCCAGCAGGGCCGGGACACAATTCTACGAGCAGTACTTC
CDR3 protein: CASRAGTQFYEQYF

V gene: TRBV10-1
D gene: TRBD1
J gene: TRBJ1-4
clone size: .
CDR3 DNA: TGCGCCAGCAGGAGGCGGGACAGGGTAGCCGAAAAACTGTTTTTT
CDR3 protein: CASRRRDRVAEKLFF

V gene: TRBV19
D gene: TRBD1
J gene: TRBJ2-2
clone size: few
CDR3 DNA: TGTGCCAGTAGGGTGGCCGGGACAGGGTGGACCGGGGAGCTGTTTTTT
CDR3 protein: CASRVAGTGWTGELFF

V gene: TRBV4-1
D gene: TRBD1
J gene: TRBJ1-2
clone size: few
CDR3 DNA: TGCGCCAGCAGCCACACAGGGGGTAACGGCTACACCTTC
CDR3 protein: CASSHTGGNGYTF

V gene: TRBV5-1
D gene: TRBD2
J gene: TRBJ2-5
clone size: once
CDR3 DNA: TGCGCCAGCAGCTTGGAAGTAGCGGGAGGGCCAGAGACCCAGTACTTC
CDR3 protein: CASSLEVAGGPETQYF

V gene: TRBV27
D gene: TRBD2
J gene: TRBJ2-3
clone size: .
CDR3 DNA: TGTGCCAGCACGGGACTAGCGGGAGGGACGGTGCACACGCAGTATTTT
CDR3 protein: CASTGLAGGTVHTQYF

V gene: TRBV5-4
D gene: .
J gene: TRBJ2-7
clone size: .
CDR3 DNA: TGTGCCAGCAGCTTCCGGGACACCTACGAGCAGTACTTC
CDR3 protein: CASSFRDTYEQYF

V gene: TRBV9
D gene: .
J gene: TRBJ2-4
clone size: few
CDR3 DNA: TGTGCCAGCAGCGTAGATTCTGTGCAGTACTTC
CDR3 protein: CASSVDSVQYF

V gene: TRBV7-6
D gene: TRBD2
J gene: TRBJ2-2
clone size: .
CDR3 DNA: TGTGCCAGCAGCTCCGGGACTAGTATTACCGGGGAGCTGTTTTTT
CDR3 protein: CASSSGTSITGELFF

V gene: TRBV18
D gene: TRBD1
J gene: TRBJ1-1
clone size: .
CDR3 DNA: TGTGCCAGCTCACCATTCATGGGACAGGGGAGCACTGAAGCTTTCTTT
CDR3 protein: CASSPFMGQGSTEAFF

V gene: TRBV28
D gene: .
J gene: TRBJ1-4
clone size: .
CDR3 DNA: TGTGCCAGCAGTTTAATGGGGTCCCAGGGGGAAAAACTGTTTTTT
CDR3 protein: CASSLMGSQGEKLFF

V gene: TRBV7-9
D gene: .
J gene: TRBJ1-4
clone size: .
CDR3 DNA: TGTGCCAGCAGCTTAGTCCGGGAAAAACTGTTTTTT
CDR3 protein: CASSLVREKLFF

V gene: TRBV27
D gene: .
J gene: TRBJ1-2
clone size: .
CDR3 DNA: TGTGCCAGCAGTTTTAGAGCTAACTATGGCTACACCTTC
CDR3 protein: CASSFRANYGYTF

V gene: TRBV7-9
D gene: .
J gene: TRBJ1-4
clone size: .
CDR3 DNA: TGTGCCAGCAGCTTAGGTGAACGGGGTGAAAAACTGTTTTTT
CDR3 protein: CASSLGERGEKLFF

V gene: TRBV28
D gene: .
J gene: TRBJ1-2
clone size: few
CDR3 DNA: TGTGCCAGCAGTTCTCTCAGGAGGACAGCCCGAGCTTATGGCTACACCTTC
CDR3 protein: CASSSLRRTARAYGYTF

V gene: TRBV30
D gene: .
J gene: TRBJ1-6
clone size: .
CDR3 DNA: TGTGCCTGGACACGGACACCTTTTTCACCCCTCCACTTT
CDR3 protein: CAWTRTPFSPLHF

V gene: TRBV6-1
D gene: .
J gene: TRBJ2-7
clone size: .
CDR3 DNA: TGTGCCAGCAGTGAGGCGCCTGGGCTATACGAGCAGTACTTC
CDR3 protein: CASSEAPGLYEQYF

V gene: TRBV6-4
D gene: .
J gene: TRBJ2-7
clone size: .
CDR3 DNA: TGTGCCAGCAGTGCGAGGTCCAACGAGCAGTACTTC
CDR3 protein: CASSARSNEQYF

V gene: TRBV5-4
D gene: TRBD1
J gene: TRBJ2-5
clone size: once
CDR3 DNA: TGTGCCAGCAGCCCCCGGACAGGGTCAAGGTCCCAAGAGACCCAGTACTTC
CDR3 protein: CASSPRTGSRSQETQYF

V gene: TRBV11-2
D gene: .
J gene: TRBJ2-7
clone size: .
CDR3 DNA: TGTGCCAGCAGCACGAACCCCGCCAGGGGACCCTACGAGCAGTACTTC
CDR3 protein: CASSTNPARGPYEQYF

V gene: TRBV18
D gene: .
J gene: TRBJ2-2
clone size: .
CDR3 DNA: TGTGCCAGCTCACCCCGGGACTTGCTACTAGGGGAGCTGTTTTTT
CDR3 protein: CASSPRDLLLGELFF

V gene: TRBV27
D gene: TRBD2
J gene: TRBJ2-2
clone size: .
CDR3 DNA: TGTGCCAGCAGTTTAGTTCCGGGAGGCGGGGAGCTGTTTTTT
CDR3 protein: CASSLVPGGGELFF

V gene: TRBV4-1
D gene: .
J gene: TRBJ2-1
clone size: .
CDR3 DNA: TGCGCCAGCAGCCAAGCCCCCAGCGGAGGCTACAATGAGCAGTTCTTC
CDR3 protein: CASSQAPSGGYNEQFF

V gene: TRBV5-1
D gene: TRBD2
J gene: TRBJ2-3
clone size: .
CDR3 DNA: TGCGCCAGCAGCCCGCGGGGTAGCGGGAGAACAGATACGCAGTATTTT
CDR3 protein: CASSPRGSGRTDTQYF

V gene: TRBV19
D gene: TRBD1
J gene: TRBJ1-4
clone size: .
CDR3 DNA: TGTGCCAGTAGTCTGCCGGACAGGGATGAAAAACTGTTTTTT
CDR3 protein: CASSLPDRDEKLFF

V gene: TRBV7-6
D gene: TRBD1
J gene: TRBJ1-1
clone size: .
CDR3 DNA: TGTGCCAGCAGCCTTGGGACAGCAAACACTGAAGCTTTCTTT
CDR3 protein: CASSLGTANTEAFF

V gene: TRBV28
D gene: .
J gene: TRBJ2-1
clone size: .
CDR3 DNA: TGTGCCAGCAGTACCCCTGAGACAGGAGTAAGTGAGCAGTTCTTC
CDR3 protein: CASSTPETGVSEQFF

V gene: TRBV12-5
D gene: TRBD1
J gene: TRBJ1-2
clone size: .
CDR3 DNA: TGTGCTAGTGGTTGGCCGGGACAGGGACTCCTCTATGGCTACACCTTC
CDR3 protein: CASGWPGQGLLYGYTF

V gene: TRBV7-9
D gene: TRBD2
J gene: TRBJ2-1
clone size: .
CDR3 DNA: TGTGCCAGCAGCCCGAGACTAGCGGACAATGAGCAGTTCTTC
CDR3 protein: CASSPRLADNEQFF

V gene: TRBV7-9
D gene: .
J gene: TRBJ2-1
clone size: few
CDR3 DNA: TGTTCCAGCAGCTTAGGAGGAGGGGGCAGCTCCTACAATGAGCAGTTCTTC
CDR3 protein: CSSSLGGGGSSYNEQFF

V gene: TRBV2
D gene: .
J gene: TRBJ1-2
clone size: few
CDR3 DNA: TGTGCCAGCAGTGCGGGGATTAACAGGGCTTTAAACTATGGCTACACCTTC
CDR3 protein: CASSAGINRALNYGYTF

V gene: TRBV6-1
D gene: .
J gene: TRBJ1-1
clone size: .
CDR3 DNA: TGTGCCAGCAGTGAATACCCCCAGGGGACAAAGGTCAGGGGAGCTTTCTTT
CDR3 protein: CASSEYPQGTKVRGAFF